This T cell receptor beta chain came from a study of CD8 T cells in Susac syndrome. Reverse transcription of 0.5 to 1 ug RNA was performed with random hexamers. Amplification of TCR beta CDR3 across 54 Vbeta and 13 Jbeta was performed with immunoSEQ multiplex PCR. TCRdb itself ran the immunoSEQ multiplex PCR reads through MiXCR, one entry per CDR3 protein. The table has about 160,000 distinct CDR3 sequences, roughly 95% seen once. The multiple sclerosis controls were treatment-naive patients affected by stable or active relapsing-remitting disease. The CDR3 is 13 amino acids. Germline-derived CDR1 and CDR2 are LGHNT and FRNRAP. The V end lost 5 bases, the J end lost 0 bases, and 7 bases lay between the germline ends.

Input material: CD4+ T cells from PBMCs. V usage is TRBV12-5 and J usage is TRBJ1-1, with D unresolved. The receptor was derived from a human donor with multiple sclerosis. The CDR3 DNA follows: TGTGCTAGTGGTGCTCCTATGAACACTGAAGCTTTCTTT. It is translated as CASGAPMNTEAFF. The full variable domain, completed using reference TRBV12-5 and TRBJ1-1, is DARVTQTPRHKVTEMGQEVTMRCQPILGHNTVFWYRQTMMQGLELLAYFRNRAPLDDSGMPKDRFSAEMPDATLATLKIQPSEPRDSAVYFCASGAPMNTEAFFGQGTRLTVV.